The 9 T cell receptor beta chains presented below share a single source sample, sequenced in a study of blood T cell repertoires in COVID-19. TCRdb's table, derived via immunoSEQ multiplex PCR, lists solely in-frame clones and lacks some. In the table there are some 400,000 clones, about 87% of which are singletons. The sample was peripheral blood. Every receptor here comes from a human donor in a cohort sampled during active COVID-19.

The chain couples TRBV28 to TRBJ1-1; D may be TRBD1 (5 bases). Trimming shortened V by 3 bases and J by 0 bases, and 14 bases separated the two germline ends. The germline CDR1 and CDR2 sequences are MDHEN and SYDVKM. CDR3 length: 16 amino acids. The CDR3 sequence: CASSFFSQGLNTEAFF. In DNA form, the CDR3 reads TGTGCCAGCAGTTTTTTTTCGCAGGGATTGAACACTGAAGCTTTCTTT.

Details on this clone: At one of its ends the junction is not consistent with the germline gene, which may arise from a read error. The rearrangement uses TRBV5-1 and TRBJ1-2; D perhaps matches TRBD1 (6 bases). The CDR3 spans 13 residues. In germline, CDR1 is SGHRS, CDR2 YFSETQ. The CDR3 is CANSLVGQFGYTF. CDR3 nucleotides: TGCGCCAACAGCTTGGTCGGACAGTTCGGCTACACCTTC.

The chain carries TRBV6-2 or TRBV6-3 and TRBJ2-1; no clear D. The CDR3 has 12 residues. Deletions cut 4 bases from V and 8 bases from J, with 9 bases between. Germline CDR1 reads MNHEY; CDR2 reads SVGEGT. The CDR3 region is CASSWLGDEQFF. DNA of the CDR3: TGTGCCAGCAGTTGGTTGGGCGATGAGCAGTTCTTC.

V gene TRBV28 combines with J gene TRBJ2-3; D not certain. Deletions cut 5 bases from V and 6 bases from J, with 12 bases between. The CDR3 runs 13 residues. From germline, CDR1 is MDHEN and CDR2 SYDVKM. The CDR3 loop reads CASSTVGPDTQYF. CDR3 DNA sequence: TGTGCCAGCAGTACGGTTGGGCCGGATACGCAGTATTTT.

The chain has TRBV19 and TRBJ1-6, with a weak D call TRBD1 (5 bases). The CDR3 length is 19 residues. Per germline, CDR1 LNHDA and CDR2 SQIVND (reference sequence). The V end was cut by 1 base, the J end by 0 bases, with 16 bases between. The CDR3, as DNA: TGTGCCAGTAGTATAGGTTGGAACAGGCCCAGCTCCTATAATTCACCCCTCCACTTT. It codes for CASSIGWNRPSSYNSPLHF.

This chain uses TRBV12-3 or TRBV12-4 with TRBJ2-2, with 9 bases lining up with TRBD1. Losses at the gene ends were 6 bases for V and 15 bases for J; bases not matched to a gene: 8. This CDR3 is built from 12 residues. CDR3 in amino acids: CASSPGTGRVFF. The CDR3 bases are TGTGCCAGCAGCCCGGGGACAGGGCGCGTGTTTTTT.

This chain uses TRBV5-1 with TRBJ2-3, with TRBD1 identical over 7 bases. CDR3 length: 16 amino acids. The germline V gene encodes CDR1 SGHRS and CDR2 YFSETQ. J was trimmed by 2 bases and V by 0 bases; bases with no gene match: 6. CDR3 DNA: TGCGCCAGCAGCTTGGCCGGGCAGGGGGTCACAGATACGCAGTATTTT. This codes for CASSLAGQGVTDTQYF.

This clone showed up just once. The CDR3 bases are TGTGCCAGCAGTACACCGACAGTCGGCTCTGGAAACACCATATATTTT. Translation gives CASSTPTVGSGNTIYF. The chain employs TRBV28 and TRBJ1-3, with a possible D match to TRBD1 (5 bases). This CDR3 comprises 16 residues. V lost 5 bases and J 0 bases, leaving 14 bases between the germline ends. Germline CDR1 is MDHEN and CDR2 is SYDVKM.

The chain recombines TRBV3-1 (or the pseudogene TRBV3-2) with TRBJ2-2; D may be TRBD2 (5 bases). Trimming pared 3 bases from V and 4 bases from J, leaving 9 bases between. CDR1 LGHDT and CDR2 YNNKEL come from the germline V gene (reference sequence). This CDR3 has 14 amino acids. CDR3 protein: CASSHLASTGELFF. CDR3 in DNA: TGTGCCAGCAGCCATCTAGCCAGCACCGGGGAGCTGTTTTTT.